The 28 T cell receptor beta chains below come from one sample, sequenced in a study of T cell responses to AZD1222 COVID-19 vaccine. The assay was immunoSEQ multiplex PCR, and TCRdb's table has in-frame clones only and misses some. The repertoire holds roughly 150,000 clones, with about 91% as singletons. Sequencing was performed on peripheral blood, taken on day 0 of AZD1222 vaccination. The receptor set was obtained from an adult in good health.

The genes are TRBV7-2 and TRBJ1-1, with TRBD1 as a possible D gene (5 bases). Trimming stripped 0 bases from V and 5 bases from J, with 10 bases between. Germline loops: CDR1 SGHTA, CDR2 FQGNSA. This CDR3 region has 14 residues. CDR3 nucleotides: TGTGCCAGCAGCTTAGCGCTCGAGGGGACTGAAGCTTTCTTT. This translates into CASSLALEGTEAFF.

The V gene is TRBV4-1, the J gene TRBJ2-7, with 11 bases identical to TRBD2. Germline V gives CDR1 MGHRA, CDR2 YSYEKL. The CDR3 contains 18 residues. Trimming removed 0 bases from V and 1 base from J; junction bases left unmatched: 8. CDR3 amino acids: CASSQDPPTSGGSYEQYF. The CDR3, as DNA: TGCGCCAGCAGCCAAGATCCCCCCACTAGCGGGGGTTCCTACGAGCAGTACTTC.

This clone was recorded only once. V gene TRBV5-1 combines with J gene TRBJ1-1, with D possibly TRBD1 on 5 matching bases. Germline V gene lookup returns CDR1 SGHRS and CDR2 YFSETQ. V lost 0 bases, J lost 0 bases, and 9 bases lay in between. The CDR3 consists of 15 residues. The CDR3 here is CASSLDLGVNTEAFF. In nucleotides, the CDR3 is TGCGCCAGCAGCTTGGATCTAGGGGTGAACACTGAAGCTTTCTTT.

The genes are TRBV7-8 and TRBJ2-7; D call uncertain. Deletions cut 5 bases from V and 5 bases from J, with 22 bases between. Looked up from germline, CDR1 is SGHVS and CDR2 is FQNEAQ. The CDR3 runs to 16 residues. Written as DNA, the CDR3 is TGTGCCAGCAGCCTCAACCGGGCCCCATTACCCAACGAGCAGTACTTC. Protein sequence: CASSLNRAPLPNEQYF.

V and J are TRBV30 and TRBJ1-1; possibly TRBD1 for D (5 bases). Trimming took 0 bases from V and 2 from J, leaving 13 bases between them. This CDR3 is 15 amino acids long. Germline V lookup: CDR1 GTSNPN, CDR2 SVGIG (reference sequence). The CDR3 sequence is CAWSVGQGHNTEAFF. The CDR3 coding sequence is TGTGCCTGGAGTGTTGGGCAGGGCCATAACACTGAAGCTTTCTTT.

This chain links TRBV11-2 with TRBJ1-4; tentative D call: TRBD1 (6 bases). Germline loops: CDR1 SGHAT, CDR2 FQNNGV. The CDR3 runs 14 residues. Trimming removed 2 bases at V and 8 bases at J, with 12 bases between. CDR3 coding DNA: TGTGCCAGCAGCTTAAGGCAGGGGAGCGAAAAACTGTTTTTT. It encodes CASSLRQGSEKLFF.

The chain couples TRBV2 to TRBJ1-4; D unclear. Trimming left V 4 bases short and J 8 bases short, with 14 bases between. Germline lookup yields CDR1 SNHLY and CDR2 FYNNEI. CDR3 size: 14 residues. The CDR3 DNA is TGTGCCAGCAGTGTGGTACAGTTGGCCGAAAAACTGTTTTTT. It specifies CASSVVQLAEKLFF.

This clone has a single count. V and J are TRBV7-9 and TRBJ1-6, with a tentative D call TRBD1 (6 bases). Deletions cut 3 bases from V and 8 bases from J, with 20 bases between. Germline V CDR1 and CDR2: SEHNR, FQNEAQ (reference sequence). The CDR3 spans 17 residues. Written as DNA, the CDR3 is TGTGCCAGCAGCTTCCTGGGGGGCCGACGTATGGATTCACCCCTCCACTTT. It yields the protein CASSFLGGRRMDSPLHF.

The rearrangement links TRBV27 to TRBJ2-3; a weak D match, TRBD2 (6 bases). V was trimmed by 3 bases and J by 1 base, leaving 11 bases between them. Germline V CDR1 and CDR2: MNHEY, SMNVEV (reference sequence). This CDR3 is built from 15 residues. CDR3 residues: CASSFHSSGTDTQYF. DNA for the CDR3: TGTGCCAGCAGTTTTCATTCTAGCGGCACAGATACGCAGTATTTT.

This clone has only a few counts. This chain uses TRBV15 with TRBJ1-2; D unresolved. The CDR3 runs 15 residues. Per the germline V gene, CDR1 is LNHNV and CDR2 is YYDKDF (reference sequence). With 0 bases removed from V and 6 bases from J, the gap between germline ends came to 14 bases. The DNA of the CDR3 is TGTGCCACCAGCAGAGAGTTGGCGGATACGAATGGCTACACCTTC. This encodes CATSRELADTNGYTF.

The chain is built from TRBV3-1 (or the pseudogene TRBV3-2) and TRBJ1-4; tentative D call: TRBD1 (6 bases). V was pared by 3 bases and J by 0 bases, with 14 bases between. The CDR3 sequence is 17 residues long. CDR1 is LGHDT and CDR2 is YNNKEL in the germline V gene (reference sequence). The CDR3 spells CASSHPGQPATNEKLFF. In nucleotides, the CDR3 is TGTGCCAGCAGCCATCCGGGACAACCAGCAACTAATGAAAAACTGTTTTTT.

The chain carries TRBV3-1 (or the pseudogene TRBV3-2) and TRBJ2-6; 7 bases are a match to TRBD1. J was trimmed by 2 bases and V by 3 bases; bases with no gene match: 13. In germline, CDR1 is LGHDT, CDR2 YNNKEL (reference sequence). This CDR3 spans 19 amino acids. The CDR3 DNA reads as TGTGCCAGCAGCCAGGCATCACAGGGGAATTTAGCTGGGGCCAACGTCCTGACTTTC. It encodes CASSQASQGNLAGANVLTF.

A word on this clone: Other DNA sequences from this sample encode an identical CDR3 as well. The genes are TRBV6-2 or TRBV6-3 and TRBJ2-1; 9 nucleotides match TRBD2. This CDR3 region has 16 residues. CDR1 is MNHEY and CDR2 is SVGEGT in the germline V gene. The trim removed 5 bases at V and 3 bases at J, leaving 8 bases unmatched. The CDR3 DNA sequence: TGTGCCAGCAGTCCCCTGACTAGCGGCCTCTACAATGAGCAGTTCTTC. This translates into CASSPLTSGLYNEQFF.

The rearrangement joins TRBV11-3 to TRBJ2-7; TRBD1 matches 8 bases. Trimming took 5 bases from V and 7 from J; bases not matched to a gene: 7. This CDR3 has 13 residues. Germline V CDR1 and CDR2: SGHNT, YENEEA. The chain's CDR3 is CASSGGQGTEQYF. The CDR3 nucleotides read TGTGCCAGCAGCGGAGGACAGGGTACGGAGCAGTACTTC.

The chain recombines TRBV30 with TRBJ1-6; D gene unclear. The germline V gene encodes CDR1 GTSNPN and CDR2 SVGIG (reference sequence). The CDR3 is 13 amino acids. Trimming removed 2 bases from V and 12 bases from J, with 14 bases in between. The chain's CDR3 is CAWSIRELGPLHF. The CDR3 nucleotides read TGTGCCTGGAGTATCCGGGAGCTTGGACCCCTCCACTTT.

CDR3 in amino acids: CASSVRQGAVAFF. The CDR3 DNA is TGTGCCAGCAGTGTCCGACAGGGGGCGGTAGCTTTCTTT. The V and J genes are TRBV2 and TRBJ1-1; 10 bases are shared with TRBD1. From germline, CDR1 is SNHLY and CDR2 FYNNEI. V gave up 4 bases and J gave up 10 bases; unmatched junction bases: 6. This CDR3 comprises 13 residues.

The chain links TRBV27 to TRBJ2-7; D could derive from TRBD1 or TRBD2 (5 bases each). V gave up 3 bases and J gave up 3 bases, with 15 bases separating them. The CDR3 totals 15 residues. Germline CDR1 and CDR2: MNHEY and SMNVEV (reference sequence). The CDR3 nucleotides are TGTGCCAGCAGTTTCAGCCCCGGGGCCCTCTACGAGCAGTACTTC. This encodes CASSFSPGALYEQYF.

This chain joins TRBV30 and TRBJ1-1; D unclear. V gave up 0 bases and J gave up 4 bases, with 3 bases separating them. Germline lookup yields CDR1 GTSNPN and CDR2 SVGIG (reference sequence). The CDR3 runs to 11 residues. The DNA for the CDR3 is TGTGCCTGGAGTGTACTCACTGAAGCTTTCTTT. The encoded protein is CAWSVLTEAFF.

CDR3 coding DNA: TGTGCCTGGACGGGACAGAACACCGGGGAGCTGTTTTTT. Encoded protein: CAWTGQNTGELFF. The V gene is TRBV30, the J gene TRBJ2-2; TRBD1 might be the D (6 bases). The CDR3 has 13 residues. Between the trimmed V and J ends, which lost 4 bases and 1 base, there was a span of 7 bases. Looked up from germline, CDR1 is GTSNPN and CDR2 is SVGIG (reference sequence).

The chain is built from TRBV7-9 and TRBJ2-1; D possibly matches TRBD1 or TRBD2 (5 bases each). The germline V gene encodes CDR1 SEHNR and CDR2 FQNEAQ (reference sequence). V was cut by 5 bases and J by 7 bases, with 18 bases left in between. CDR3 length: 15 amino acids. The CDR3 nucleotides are TGTGCCAGCAGCAAACCGGGACGGAATTATAATGAGCAGTTCTTC. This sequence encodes CASSKPGRNYNEQFF.

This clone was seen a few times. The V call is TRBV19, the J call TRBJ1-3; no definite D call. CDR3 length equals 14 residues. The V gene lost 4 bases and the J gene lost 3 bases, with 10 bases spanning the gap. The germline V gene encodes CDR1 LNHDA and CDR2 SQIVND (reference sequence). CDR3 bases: TGTGCCAGTAGTACTAGAATGGGTGGAAACACCATATATTTT. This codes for CASSTRMGGNTIYF.

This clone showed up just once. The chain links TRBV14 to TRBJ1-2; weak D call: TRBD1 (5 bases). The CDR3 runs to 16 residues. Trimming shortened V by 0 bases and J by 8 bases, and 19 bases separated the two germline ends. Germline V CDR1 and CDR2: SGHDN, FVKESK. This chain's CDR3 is CASSQDLMGRTWGYTF. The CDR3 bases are TGTGCCAGCAGCCAAGATCTTATGGGACGGACCTGGGGCTACACCTTC.

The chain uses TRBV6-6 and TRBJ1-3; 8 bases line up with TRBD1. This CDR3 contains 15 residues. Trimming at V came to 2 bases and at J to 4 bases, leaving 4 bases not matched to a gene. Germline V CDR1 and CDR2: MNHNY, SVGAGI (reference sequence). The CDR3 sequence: CASSYETGAGNTIYF. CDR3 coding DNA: TGTGCCAGCAGTTACGAGACAGGGGCGGGAAACACCATATATTTT.

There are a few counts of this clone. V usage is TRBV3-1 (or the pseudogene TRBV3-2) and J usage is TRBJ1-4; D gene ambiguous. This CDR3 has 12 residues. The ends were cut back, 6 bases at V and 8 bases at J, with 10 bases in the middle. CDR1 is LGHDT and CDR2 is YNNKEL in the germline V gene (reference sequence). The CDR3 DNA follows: TGTGCCAGCAGTACCGGGAGCGAAAAACTGTTTTTT. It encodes CASSTGSEKLFF.

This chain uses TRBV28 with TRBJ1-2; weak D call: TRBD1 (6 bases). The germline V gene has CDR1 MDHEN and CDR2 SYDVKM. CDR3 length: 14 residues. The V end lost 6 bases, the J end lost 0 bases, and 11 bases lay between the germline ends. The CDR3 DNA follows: TGTGCCAGCAGGCAGGGGCCCGCTAACTATGGCTACACCTTC. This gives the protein CASRQGPANYGYTF.

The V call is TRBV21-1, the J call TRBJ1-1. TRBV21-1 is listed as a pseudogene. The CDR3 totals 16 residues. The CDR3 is CASSHEGGALNTEAFF. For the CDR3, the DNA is TGTGCCAGCAGCCACGAAGGGGGGGCGCTGAACACTGAAGCTTTCTTT.

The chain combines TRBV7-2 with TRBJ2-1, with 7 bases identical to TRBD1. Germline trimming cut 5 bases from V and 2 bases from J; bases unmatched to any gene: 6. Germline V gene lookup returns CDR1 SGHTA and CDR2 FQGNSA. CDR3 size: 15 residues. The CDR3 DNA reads TGTGCCAGCAGCCCCCACAGGGGAGCCTACAATGAGCAGTTCTTC. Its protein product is CASSPHRGAYNEQFF.

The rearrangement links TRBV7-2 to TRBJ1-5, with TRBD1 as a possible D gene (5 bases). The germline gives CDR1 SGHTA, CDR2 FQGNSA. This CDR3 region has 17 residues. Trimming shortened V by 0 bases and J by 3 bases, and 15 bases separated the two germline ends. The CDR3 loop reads CASSLAPSRVNNQPQHF. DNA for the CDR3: TGTGCCAGCAGCTTAGCGCCGAGCAGGGTCAACAATCAGCCCCAGCATTTT. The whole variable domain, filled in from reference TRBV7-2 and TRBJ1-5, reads GAGVSQSPSNKVTEKGKDVELRCDPISGHTALYWYRQSLGQGLEFLIYFQGNSAPDKSGLPSDRFSAERTGGSVSTLTIQRTQQEDSAVYLCASSLAPSRVNNQPQHFGDGTRLSIL.